One sample yielded the 5 T cell receptor beta chains listed below, sequenced in a study of a mutant IDH1 vaccine in newly diagnosed glioma. The antigens these receptors bind are not known. Sample time point: week 47, end of study. Vaccinated patients received 300 ug of mutant IDH1 20-mer peptide per dose, with topical imiquimod. Data came from immunoSEQ multiplex PCR; TCRdb stores just in-frame clones and leaves some out. Here the sample spans 45,000 to 65,000 clones, about 61% being singletons. The sample consisted of peripheral blood mononuclear cells (PBMCs), taken from a glioma patient whose treatment included an IDH1 peptide vaccine. These receptors were obtained from a man aged 35 to 55 with glioma. Some clones in this sample may be carry-over from other donors' samples.

This clone was seen only a few times. The chain links TRBV18 to TRBJ2-7; D is tentatively TRBD1 or TRBD2 (6 bases each). This CDR3 contains 14 residues. The V gene lost 2 bases and the J gene lost 1 base, with 9 bases spanning the gap. CDR1 is KGHSH and CDR2 is LQKENI in the germline V gene. CDR3 in amino acids: CASSPTGTSYEQYF. The CDR3 DNA is TGTGCCAGCTCACCAACAGGGACTTCCTACGAGCAGTACTTC.

This clone was found once. The chain uses TRBV5-6 and TRBJ2-4, with D tentatively TRBD1 (6 bases). CDR1 and CDR2 (germline): SGHDT, YYEEEE. Trimming took off 4 bases at V and 7 bases at J, with 9 bases between the two ends. This CDR3 spans 12 amino acids. The CDR3 sequence is CASSPQGNIQYF. The DNA of the CDR3 is TGTGCCAGCAGCCCCCAGGGGAACATTCAGTACTTC. The full variable domain, with the rest looked up from reference TRBV5-6 and TRBJ2-4, is DAGVTQSPTHLIKTRGQQVTLRCSPKSGHDTVSWYQQALGQGPQFIFQYYEEEERQRGNFPDRFSGHQFPNYSSELNVNALLLGDSALYLCASSPQGNIQYFGAGTRLSVL.

V is TRBV6-5 and J is TRBJ1-1, with D perhaps matching TRBD1 (6 bases). Germline V CDR1 and CDR2: MNHEY, SVGAGI. This CDR3 is 13 amino acids long. Trimming removed 2 bases from V and 9 bases from J, with 13 bases in between. CDR3 in amino acids: CASSYLGQTQAFF. The CDR3 nucleotides are TGTGCCAGCAGTTACCTTGGACAGACGCAAGCTTTCTTT.

This clone was found a few times. The CDR3 nucleotides are TGTGCCAGCAGCGTAGCTTTGGGGACTGGAAACACCATATATTTT. It encodes CASSVALGTGNTIYF. The chain employs TRBV9 and TRBJ1-3; the D is unclear. Germline CDR1 reads SGDLS; CDR2 reads YYNGEE. The CDR3 covers 15 residues. V lost 0 bases and J 2 bases, leaving 9 bases between the germline ends.

The chain joins TRBV10-1 to TRBJ2-2, with 10 nucleotides matching TRBD2. The CDR3 totals 17 residues. J gave up 0 bases and V 4 bases, and 5 bases lay outside the gene matches. Germline V gene sequence: CDR1 WNHNN, CDR2 SYGVQD (reference sequence). CDR3 nucleotides: TGCGCCAGCAGTGTGGCTAGCGGGGGCACGAACACCGGGGAGCTGTTTTTT. It translates to CASSVASGGTNTGELFF.